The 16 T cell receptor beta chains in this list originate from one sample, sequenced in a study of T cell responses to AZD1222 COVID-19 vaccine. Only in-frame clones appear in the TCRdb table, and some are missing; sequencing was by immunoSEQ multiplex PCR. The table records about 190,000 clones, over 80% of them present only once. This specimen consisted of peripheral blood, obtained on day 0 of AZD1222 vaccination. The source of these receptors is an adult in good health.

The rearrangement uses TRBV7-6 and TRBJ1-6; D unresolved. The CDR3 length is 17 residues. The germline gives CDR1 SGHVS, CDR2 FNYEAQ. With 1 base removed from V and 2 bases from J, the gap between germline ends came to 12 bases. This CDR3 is CASSLVEGRAYNSPLHF. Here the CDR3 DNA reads TGTGCCAGCAGCTTAGTGGAGGGTCGGGCCTATAATTCACCCCTCCACTTT. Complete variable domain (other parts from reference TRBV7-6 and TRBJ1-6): GAGVSQSPRYKVTKRGQDVALRCDPISGHVSLYWYRQALGQGPEFLTYFNYEAQQDKSGLPNDRFSAERPEGSISTLTIQRTEQRDSAMYRCASSLVEGRAYNSPLHFGNGTRLTVT.

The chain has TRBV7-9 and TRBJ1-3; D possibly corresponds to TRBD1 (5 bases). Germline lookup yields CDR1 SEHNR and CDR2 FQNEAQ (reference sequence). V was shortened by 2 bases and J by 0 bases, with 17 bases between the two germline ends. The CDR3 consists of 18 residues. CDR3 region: CASSLPVSRGLSGNTIYF. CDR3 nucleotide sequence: TGTGCCAGCAGCTTACCCGTCTCCCGGGGACTCTCTGGAAACACCATATATTTT.

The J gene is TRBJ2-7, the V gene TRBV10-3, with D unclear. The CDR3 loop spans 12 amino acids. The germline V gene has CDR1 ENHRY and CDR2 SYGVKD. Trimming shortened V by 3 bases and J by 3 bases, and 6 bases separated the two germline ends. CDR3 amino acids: CAISENRYEQYF. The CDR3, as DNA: TGTGCCATCAGTGAAAACCGCTACGAGCAGTACTTC.

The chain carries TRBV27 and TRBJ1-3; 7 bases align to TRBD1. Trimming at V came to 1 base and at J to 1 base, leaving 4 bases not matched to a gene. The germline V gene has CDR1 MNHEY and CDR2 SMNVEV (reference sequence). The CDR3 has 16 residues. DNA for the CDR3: TGTGCCAGCAGTTTATTTGCAGGGGGTTCTGGAAACACCATATATTTT. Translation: CASSLFAGGSGNTIYF.

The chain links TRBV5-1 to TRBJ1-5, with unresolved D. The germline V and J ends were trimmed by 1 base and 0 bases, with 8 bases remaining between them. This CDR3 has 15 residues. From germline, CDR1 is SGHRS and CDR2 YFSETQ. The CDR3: CASSLTGYSNQPQHF. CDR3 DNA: TGCGCCAGCAGCTTGACGGGGTATAGCAATCAGCCCCAGCATTTT.

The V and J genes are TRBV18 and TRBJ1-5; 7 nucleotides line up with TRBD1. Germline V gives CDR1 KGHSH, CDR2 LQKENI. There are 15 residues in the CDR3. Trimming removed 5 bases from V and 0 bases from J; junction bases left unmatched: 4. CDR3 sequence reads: CASSTRDSSNQPQHF. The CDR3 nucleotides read TGTGCCAGCTCAACCCGGGACAGTAGCAATCAGCCCCAGCATTTT.

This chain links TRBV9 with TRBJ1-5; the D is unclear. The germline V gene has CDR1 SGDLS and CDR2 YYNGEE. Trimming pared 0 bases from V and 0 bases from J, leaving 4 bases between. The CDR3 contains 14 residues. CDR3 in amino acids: CASSVGSSNQPQHF. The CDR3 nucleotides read TGTGCCAGCAGCGTAGGCAGTAGCAATCAGCCCCAGCATTTT. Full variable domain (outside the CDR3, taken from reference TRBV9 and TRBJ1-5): DSGVTQTPKHLITATGQRVTLRCSPRSGDLSVYWYQQSLDQGLQFLIQYYNGEERAKGNILERFSAQQFPDLHSELNLSSLELGDSALYFCASSVGSSNQPQHFGDGTRLSIL.

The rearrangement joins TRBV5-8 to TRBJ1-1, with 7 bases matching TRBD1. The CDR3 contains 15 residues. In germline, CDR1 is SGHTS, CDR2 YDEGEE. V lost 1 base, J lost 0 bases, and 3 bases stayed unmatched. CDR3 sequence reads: CASSLRDSVNTEAFF. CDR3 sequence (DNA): TGTGCCAGCAGCTTGCGGGACAGCGTGAACACTGAAGCTTTCTTT.

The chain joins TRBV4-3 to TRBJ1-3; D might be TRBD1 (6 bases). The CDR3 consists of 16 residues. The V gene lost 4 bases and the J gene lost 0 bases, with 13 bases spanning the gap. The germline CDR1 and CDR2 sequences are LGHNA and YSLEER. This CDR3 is CASSPGTSASGNTIYF. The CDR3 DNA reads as TGCGCCAGCAGCCCCGGGACATCGGCCTCTGGAAACACCATATATTTT.

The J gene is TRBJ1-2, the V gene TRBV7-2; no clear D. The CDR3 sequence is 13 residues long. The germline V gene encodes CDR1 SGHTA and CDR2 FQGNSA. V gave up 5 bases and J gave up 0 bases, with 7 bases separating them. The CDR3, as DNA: TGTGCCAGCAGCCCGGACGCTAACTATGGCTACACCTTC. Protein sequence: CASSPDANYGYTF.

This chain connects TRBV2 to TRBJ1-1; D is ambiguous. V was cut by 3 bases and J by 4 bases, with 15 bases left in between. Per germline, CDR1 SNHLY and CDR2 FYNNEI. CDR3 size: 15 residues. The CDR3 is CASSDNLGGSTEAFF. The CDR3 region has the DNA TGTGCCAGCAGTGATAATCTCGGCGGAAGCACTGAAGCTTTCTTT.

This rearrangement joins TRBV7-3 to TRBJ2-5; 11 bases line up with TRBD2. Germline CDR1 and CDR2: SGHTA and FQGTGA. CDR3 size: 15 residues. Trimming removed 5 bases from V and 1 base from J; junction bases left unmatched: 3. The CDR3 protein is CASSRLAGPQETQYF. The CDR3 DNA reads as TGTGCCAGCAGCCGACTAGCGGGGCCCCAAGAGACCCAGTACTTC.

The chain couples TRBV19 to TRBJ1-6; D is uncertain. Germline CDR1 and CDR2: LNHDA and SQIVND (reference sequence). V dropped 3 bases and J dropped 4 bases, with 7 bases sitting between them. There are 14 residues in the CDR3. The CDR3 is CASSMARYNSPLHF. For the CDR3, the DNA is TGTGCCAGTAGTATGGCCCGGTATAATTCACCCCTCCACTTT.

The CDR3: CASSTQGRTEAFF. CDR3 DNA: TGTGCCAGTAGTACTCAGGGTCGAACTGAAGCTTTCTTT. The chain uses TRBV19 and TRBJ1-1; a weak D match, TRBD1 (5 bases). Per the germline V gene, CDR1 is LNHDA and CDR2 is SQIVND (reference sequence). This CDR3 contains 13 residues. V shed 4 bases and J shed 5 bases, with 11 bases lying between them.

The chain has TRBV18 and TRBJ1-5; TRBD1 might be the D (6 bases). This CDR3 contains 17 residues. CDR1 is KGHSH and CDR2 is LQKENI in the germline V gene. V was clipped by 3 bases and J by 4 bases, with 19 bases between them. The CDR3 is CASSPGGSGEFNQPQHF. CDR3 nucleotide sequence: TGTGCCAGCTCACCGGGCGGGTCAGGGGAATTTAATCAGCCCCAGCATTTT.

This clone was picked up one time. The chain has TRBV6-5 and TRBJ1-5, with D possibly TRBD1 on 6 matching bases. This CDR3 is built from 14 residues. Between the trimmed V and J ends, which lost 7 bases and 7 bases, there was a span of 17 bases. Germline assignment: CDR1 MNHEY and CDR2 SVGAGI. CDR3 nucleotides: TGTGCCAGCACCCTGGGGGGGGCTGAGCAGCCCCAGCATTTT. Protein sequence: CASTLGGAEQPQHF.